Listed below are T cell receptor beta chains from one sample, sequenced in a study of blood T cells in healthy people across ages. TCRdb ran MiXCR on the 5' RACE reads and lists one entry per CDR3 protein. The table lists 790,000 or so distinct CDR3 sequences, approximately 53% of them singletons, with around 24% in the top ten. The sample consisted of blood. These receptors originate from a man in his forties or fifties in good health. Both conserved end residues are part of each CDR3.

V	CDR3
TRBV20-1	CSARDIPAGDYNEQYF
TRBV7-2	CASSQLAGGEQYF
TRBV4-1	CASSQVLGAGYEQYF
TRBV5-1	CASSTPAGYLDEQYF
TRBV2	CASIGRVDEQFF
TRBV9	CASSVGSLGENEQYF
TRBV4-2	CASSQEGTSGRANTGELFF
TRBV7-2	CASSRDTGVNTEAFF
TRBV20-1	CSASLGLYYGYTF
TRBV20-1	CSSRGDSGTDTQYF
TRBV6-5	CASSYSGSSYEQYF
TRBV3-1	CASSPTTGNTGELFF
TRBV10-3	CAISRQTGSNTGELFF
TRBV5-1	CASGLTGFEQYF
TRBV20-1	CSVQRDPYYYERYF
TRBV10-3	CAIGAANIQYF
TRBV7-9	CASSPGTRFADTQYF
TRBV24-1	CATSGRGTSGRVRTDTQYF
TRBV12-3/TRBV12-4	CASSLYLDEQYF
TRBV9	CASSVMTSGRDEQFF
TRBV12-3/TRBV12-4	CASSFTGGGKETQYF
TRBV27	CASSTLAGGHGYTF
TRBV20-1	CSASGVVPNEQFF
TRBV4-3	CASSQGLQNNEQFF
TRBV10-3	CAISESSGQGQYEQYF
TRBV5-1	CASSPMDESSYNEQFF
TRBV6-5	CASSYDKYSPLHF
TRBV4-3	CASSPVGTSGSNNEQFF
TRBV2	CASREGLATDTQYF
TRBV9	CASSVRQGPDTQYF
TRBV7-2	CASSLALGLNRETQYF
TRBV6-2/TRBV6-3	CASTHYTGTAFDGGYTF
TRBV9	CASSVTGDNSPLHF
TRBV5-6	CASRASGGAETQYF
TRBV5-1	CASSLGPGAIYEQYF
TRBV28	CACPRDRGFGEQFF
TRBV9	CASSVGASDYNEQFF
TRBV20-1	CSARATGVISNQPQHF
TRBV6-5	CASEGLAGYGEQFF
TRBV25-1	CASSRGASAQFF
TRBV11-2	CASTNAGAYGGYTF
TRBV27	CASSPGSGGPRPDTQYF
TRBV29-1	CSGSIGGNTGELFF
TRBV24-1	CATSDGGAVDIQYF
TRBV6-2/TRBV6-3	CASSYSTGYGYTF